This record covers a single TCR beta chain. With the read ending 3 residues before the CDR3 end, the germline J gene is used to fill in that end. This record comes from a study of T cells in women clearing cervical HPV infection. immunoSEQ multiplex PCR used an average of approximately 1,300 ng genomic DNA. Profiling relied on immunoSEQ multiplex PCR, and the TCRdb table lists in-frame clones only, not all of them. This sample's table reports more than 20,000 clones. V trimming: 6 bases; J trimming: 5 bases; junction bases outside the gene matches: 7. The CDR3 covers 14 residues. The sample taken for sequencing was blood buffy coat. This chain uses TRBV12-3 or TRBV12-4 with TRBJ1-3; TRBD1 agrees at 7 bases. The sequence came from a woman between 18 and 75 years old with a cervical HPV16 infection that either progressed to CIN3+ or cleared (not recorded which). The chain's CDR3 is CASRRGTARNTIYF. CDR3 DNA, as far as it was read: TGTGCCAGCAGGCGAGGGACAGCTAGAAACACC.